The 18 T cell receptor beta chains below were found in one sample sequenced in a study of tumor-infiltrating lymphocytes in primary liver carcinoma. Out of unsorted whole blood came the blood RNA, and germline DNA was extracted as well. TCR beta cDNA came from about 450 ng total RNA, primed with a constant-region primer. For TCR beta, libraries were produced by three nested multiplex PCR rounds using slightly modified ARM-PCR. It was with TRBV1-TRBV30 forward primers and a C-beta reverse primer that the first two PCR rounds were run, at roughly 9 cycles each. TCRdb re-called the multiplex PCR reads through MiXCR, storing one row per CDR3 protein. This sample has under 200,000 distinct CDR3 sequences, with about 65% found just once. Material for sequencing was peripheral blood. The receptors here all came from a woman aged 60-75 years with primary liver carcinoma and hepatitis B virus infection.

Details on this clonotype: Since a much larger clone is just one base distant, this may be a read error. The V call is TRBV6-1, the J call TRBJ2-2; possibly TRBD2 for D (6 bases). V gave up 4 bases and J gave up 2 bases, with 14 bases separating them. Germline values: CDR1 MNHNS, CDR2 SASEGT. The CDR3 covers 16 residues. The CDR3 DNA sequence: TGTGCCAGCAGTGTAAGGGCTAGCGCTAACACCGGGGAGCTGTTTTTT. The encoded protein is CASSVRASANTGELFF.

This chain joins TRBV11-2 and TRBJ2-3; D is unresolved. CDR1 is SGHAT and CDR2 is FQNNGV in the germline V gene. The CDR3 sequence is 12 residues long. The V end lost 7 bases, the J end lost 0 bases, and 5 bases lay between the germline ends. CDR3 in DNA: TGTGCCAGCATCTTGAGCACAGATACGCAGTATTTT. Amino acid sequence: CASILSTDTQYF. Full variable domain (outside the CDR3, taken from reference TRBV11-2 and TRBJ2-3): EAGVAQSPRYKIIEKRQSVAFWCNPISGHATLYWYQQILGQGPKLLIQFQNNGVVDDSQLPKDRFSAERLKGVDSTLKIQPAKLEDSAVYLCASILSTDTQYFGPGTRLTVL.

This clonotype was detected once. Because the CDR3 is missing its conserved closing phenylalanine or tryptophan, this is likely a read error. V and J are TRBV4-1 and TRBJ1-5, with D hard to call. The CDR3 consists of 14 residues. CDR1 and CDR2 (germline): MGHRA, YSYEKL. The CDR3 coding sequence is TGCGCCAGCAACCAAGACTCAGGAAATCAGCCCCAGCATTTA. The encoded protein is CASNQDSGNQPQHL.

For this clonotype: The conserved final phenylalanine or tryptophan is absent from the CDR3, which likely points to a read error. The DNA is omitted, as the CDR3 cannot be located on it reliably, and the CDR3 follows TCRdb's listing. The chain is built from TRBV29-1 and TRBJ2-1. From germline, CDR1 is SQVTM and CDR2 ANQGSEA. Counting both end residues, the CDR3 totals 11 amino acids. The CDR3 sequence: CSVVSYNEQSL.

This clonotype was recorded many times. The chain recombines TRBV29-1 with TRBJ2-1; TRBD2 matches at 7 bases. The CDR3 is 13 amino acids. Germline-derived CDR1 and CDR2 are SQVTM and ANQGSEA. V trimming: 4 bases; J trimming: 8 bases; junction bases outside the gene matches: 8. DNA for the CDR3: TGCAGCGTTGTACTCGCGGGAGCCCATGAGCAGTTCTTC. Residues: CSVVLAGAHEQFF.

About this clonotype itself: The junction does not match germline at one end; this may be a read error. The chain combines TRBV11-2 with TRBJ2-3; 12 bases map to TRBD2. Germline-derived CDR1 and CDR2 are SGHAT and FQNNGV. The CDR3 is made up of 16 amino acids. DNA for the CDR3: TGTGCCAGCAGCCCTGGACTAGCGGGATTCACAGGTACGCAGTATTTT. As protein: CASSPGLAGFTGTQYF.

Worth noting for this clonotype: The junction and the germline gene differ at one end; a read error may be behind it. The chain's CDR3 is CASSFDKAVEALF. CDR3 nucleotide sequence: TGTGCCAGCAGCTTTGACAAGGCAGTTGAGGCTCTCTTT. V gene TRBV11-1 combines with J gene TRBJ1-1; D is undetermined. Germline V gene data show CDR1 as SGHAT and CDR2 as FQDESV (reference sequence). The CDR3 totals 13 residues.

Concerning this clonotype itself: A junction end diverges from the germline sequence, so it may reflect a read error. As DNA, the CDR3 is TGTGTCAGCAGTTACTCAGTCCACTTCTACGAGCAGTACTTC. This sequence encodes CVSSYSVHFYEQYF. V usage is TRBV6-5 and J usage is TRBJ2-5; D remains unclear. The J call may be wrong; the DNA end is better matched by TRBJ2-7. Germline V gene data show CDR1 as MNHEY and CDR2 as SVGAGI. This CDR3 has 14 amino acids.

About this clonotype itself: In this CDR3 the conserved last residue, phenylalanine or tryptophan, is missing, so a read error is likely. The chain has TRBV11-1 and TRBJ2-7, with D possibly being TRBD2 (6 bases). CDR1 and CDR2 from the germline V gene are SGHAT and FQDESV (reference sequence). Trimming took off 6 bases at V and 5 bases at J, with 17 bases between the two ends. This CDR3 region has 14 residues. The CDR3 DNA reads as TGTGCCAGCAGTTTACACCGCGGGGCCCACGAGCAGTACCTC. Its translation is CASSLHRGAHEQYL.

Comment on this clonotype: One end of the junction fails to match germline, which may point to a read error. This chain links TRBV4-1 with TRBJ2-3, with D tentatively TRBD1 (7 bases). The CDR3 runs to 17 residues. Germline V lookup: CDR1 MGHRA, CDR2 YSYEKL. As DNA, the CDR3 is TGCGCCAGCAGCCAAGATCGGGGGACAGTGGCGGTAGATACGCATTATTTT. Translated: CASSQDRGTVAVDTHYF.

For this clonotype: A much larger clonotype is one base distant, so this may be a read error. The chain links TRBV6-5 to TRBJ1-2, with a tentative D call TRBD1 (6 bases). The CDR3 sequence is 12 residues long. Per the germline V gene, CDR1 is MNHEY and CDR2 is SVGAGI. The CDR3 spells CTSGTWGYGYTF. CDR3 in DNA: TGTACCAGTGGGACATGGGGGTATGGCTACACCTTC.

Notes on this clonotype: An end of the junction differs from the germline gene, which may be a read error. The chain joins TRBV12-3 or TRBV12-4 to TRBJ1-3; 7 bases line up with TRBD1. CDR3 length: 15 amino acids. The CDR3 DNA is TGTGCCAACAGTTTAGACAGGGCCTCTGGAAACATCATATATTTT. Translated: CANSLDRASGNIIYF.

About this clonotype itself: Since a much larger clone is just one base distant, this may be a read error. The chain links TRBV28 to TRBJ2-2; 7 nucleotides match TRBD1. Germline values: CDR1 MDHEN, CDR2 SYDVKM. CDR3 length equals 16 residues. After removal of 7 bases from V and 6 bases from J, the junction contained 14 bases not matched to a gene. The CDR3 sequence is CASKSPGQRIPGELFF. CDR3 nucleotides: TGTGCCAGCAAATCTCCGGGACAGAGGATCCCCGGGGAGCTGTTTTTT.

To note about this clonotype: The conserved closing phenylalanine or tryptophan is absent in this CDR3, likely reflecting a read error. This chain links TRBV7-9 with TRBJ2-1; TRBD2 aligns across 10 bases. The CDR3 extends over 19 amino acids. Per germline, CDR1 SEHNR and CDR2 FQNEAQ (reference sequence). V lost 1 base, J lost 0 bases, and 9 bases stayed unmatched. The CDR3 region is CASSLDFPLAGSSYNEQFV. The CDR3 DNA reads as TGTGCCAGCAGCTTAGATTTCCCACTAGCGGGGAGCTCCTACAATGAGCAGTTCGTC.

About this clonotype itself: At one end, the junction sequence differs from germline, possibly due to a read error. The chain uses TRBV12-3 or TRBV12-4 and TRBJ2-5, with 11 bases that match TRBD2. The CDR3 is 15 amino acids. The CDR3 loop is CASSQPGTSGEIQYF. In DNA, the CDR3 is TGTGCTAGCAGCCAACCCGGGACTAGCGGAGAGATCCAGTACTTC.

This clonotype was recorded many times. The chain joins TRBV5-6 to TRBJ2-2, with D perhaps matching TRBD1 or TRBD2 (5 bases each). V shed 5 bases and J shed 4 bases, with 15 bases lying between them. The CDR3 totals 15 residues. CDR1 SGHDT and CDR2 YYEEEE come from the germline V gene. In DNA form, the CDR3 reads TGTGCCAGCAGTGAAACCGGGGCCCCCACCGGGGAGCTGTTTTTT. It is translated as CASSETGAPTGELFF. The variable domain in full, with the rest retrieved from reference TRBV5-6 and TRBJ2-2, is DAGVTQSPTHLIKTRGQQVTLRCSPKSGHDTVSWYQQALGQGPQFIFQYYEEEERQRGNFPDRFSGHQFPNYSSELNVNALLLGDSALYLCASSETGAPTGELFFGEGSRLTVL.

As concerns this clonotype: A clone one base away is much larger, so this may be a read error. The genes are TRBV6-1 and TRBJ2-1, with D perhaps matching TRBD1 (5 bases). Germline CDR1 is MNHNS and CDR2 is SASEGT. This CDR3 spans 13 amino acids. The DNA of the CDR3 is TGTGCCTGCAGTGAAGCAGGGATCGGTGAGCAGTTCTTC. Translation: CACSEAGIGEQFF.

The chain joins TRBV7-9 to TRBJ2-7; 9 positions match TRBD2. The germline V gene encodes CDR1 SEHNR and CDR2 FQNEAQ (reference sequence). The junction had 17 bases not matched to a gene; V was cut back by 5 bases and J by 9 bases. The CDR3 runs 16 residues. CDR3 loop: CASSLRLSAGGFGQYF. The DNA for the CDR3 is TGTGCCAGCAGCCTCCGACTATCGGCGGGAGGGTTCGGGCAGTACTTC.